This TCR beta chain was documented in a study of CD8+ T cells in alopecia areata. Study-wide points: With patients, TCR sharing proved less clear than in mice, a difference possibly related to HLA.

V trimming: 5 bases; J trimming: 4 bases; junction bases outside the gene matches: 7. The CDR3 runs to 15 residues. Germline V lookup: CDR1 LNHNV, CDR2 YYDKDF (reference sequence). Extraction and reverse transcription of RNA yielded cDNA as the sequencing template. Here immunoSEQ multiplex PCR was the method, and the copy in TCRdb shows in-frame clones only, minus some. The repertoire holds some 170,000 clones, with about 66% as singletons. This clone has just a few counts. Its antigen is unknown. From alopecia areata patients, lesional scalp punch biopsies and peripheral blood were collected. This sequence was found in a human donor with alopecia areata. The specimen comprised CD8+ T cells sorted from blood, sampled at week 0. The rearrangement links TRBV15 to TRBJ1-3; TRBD1 aligns across 8 bases. The CDR3 is CATSLSRGQGNTIYF. CDR3 coding DNA: TGTGCCACCAGCTTATCCAGGGGGCAAGGAAACACCATATATTTT.